This T cell receptor (beta chain) is from a study of tumor-infiltrating lymphocytes in localized non-small cell lung cancer. The data were produced by immunoSEQ multiplex PCR, yet TCRdb's version contains in-frame clones alone and is incomplete. The data contain some 9,900 clones, approximately 76% of them seen just once; the ten biggest clones take up over 15%. Germline V lookup: CDR1 SGHRS, CDR2 YFSETQ. V shed 0 bases, J shed 2 bases, and the junction held 3 bases outside the gene matches. This CDR3 is built from 15 residues. The gene calls are TRBV5-1 and TRBJ2-5; 8 bases agree with TRBD1. The receptor was derived from a human donor with non-small cell lung cancer. The sample comprised uninvolved lung tissue not adjacent to the tumor. The CDR3 is CASSLGGTGQETQYF. CDR3 bases: TGCGCCAGCAGCTTGGGGGGGACAGGTCAAGAGACCCAGTACTTC.